This is a list of T cell receptor beta chains from one sample in a study of read filtering for tumor transcriptome and immune sequencing. MiXCR, run by TCRdb on the reads, gives a single entry per CDR3 protein. The sample has 100,000 to 150,000 distinct CDR3 sequences, under 15% seen once. The specimen was a population of CD138-negative cells sorted from bone marrow. Receptor source: a donor at least 40 years old with multiple myeloma. CDR3s include the opening cysteine and the closing phenylalanine or tryptophan. Each record gives: J gene, V gene, D gene, clone size, CDR3 protein, CDR3 DNA. D genes are given only for firm matches. A clone size is listed for some rows: how often the clone was seen (once, few, many), or a class if it is expanded.

TRBJ1-1 | TRBV18 | . | many | CASSLGREMNTEAFF | TGTGCCAGCTCACTTGGACGAGAGATGAACACTGAAGCTTTCTTT
TRBJ1-5 | TRBV7-8 | TRBD1 | few | CASSLFPRDSYQPQHF | TGTGCCAGCAGCTTATTCCCCCGGGACAGCTATCAGCCCCAGCATTTT
TRBJ2-7 | TRBV10-3 | TRBD2 | many | CAISPPGGRAHEQYF | TGTGCCATCAGCCCCCCTGGCGGGAGGGCCCACGAGCAGTACTTC
TRBJ2-1 | TRBV5-1 | TRBD2 | few | CASSRGPAGRSGRNEQFF | TGCGCCAGCAGCCGAGGCCCAGCGGGACGTAGCGGGCGCAATGAGCAGTTCTTC
TRBJ2-5 | TRBV5-6 | TRBD2 | few | CASSLLSGLAGRGSQETQYF | TGTGCCAGCAGCTTACTCTCGGGACTAGCGGGAAGGGGGAGCCAAGAGACCCAGTACTTC
TRBJ1-5 | TRBV10-3 | . | many | CAISEGSSNQPQHF | TGTGCCATCAGTGAGGGTAGCAGCAATCAGCCCCAGCATTTT
TRBJ2-3 | TRBV6-2/TRBV6-3 | . | many | CASSYSRGTQDTQYF | TGTGCCAGCAGTTACTCGAGGGGGACCCAGGATACGCAGTATTTT
TRBJ1-2 | TRBV2 | . | many | CANSDDSMSGYTF | TGTGCCAACAGTGATGACAGTATGTCGGGCTACACCTTC
TRBJ2-1 | TRBV6-5 | TRBD2 | many | CASSPPLAGVDEQFF | TGTGCCAGCAGCCCTCCGTTAGCGGGCGTCGATGAGCAGTTCTTC
TRBJ1-2 | TRBV12-3/TRBV12-4 | . | many | CASSLDTSNYGYTF | TGTGCCAGCAGTCTCGACACCTCCAACTATGGCTACACCTTC
TRBJ2-1 | TRBV7-2 | TRBD2 | many | CASSSRTSGSSYNEQFF | TGTGCCAGCAGCAGCCGGACTAGCGGGAGCTCCTACAATGAGCAGTTCTTC
TRBJ2-2 | TRBV12-3/TRBV12-4 | TRBD2 | many | CASTRTSGNTGELFF | TGTGCCAGCACAAGGACTAGCGGTAACACCGGGGAGCTGTTTTTT
TRBJ2-7 | TRBV30 | . | . | CAWSVSAGGEAGVPYEQYF | TGTGCCTGGAGTGTATCGGCAGGGGGCGAGGCGGGAGTACCCTACGAGCAGTACTTC
TRBJ1-1 | TRBV5-1 | . | . | CASSTGLRTEAFF | TGCGCCAGCAGCACGGGTTTACGAACTGAAGCTTTCTTT
TRBJ2-7 | TRBV27 | . | . | CAGSFTFGDSYEQYF | TGTGCCGGCAGCTTTACCTTCGGGGACTCCTACGAGCAGTACTTC
TRBJ2-5 | TRBV28 | TRBD1 | many | CASRHTGGGWDQYF | TGTGCCAGCCGTCATACAGGGGGCGGATGGGACCAGTACTTC
TRBJ2-5 | TRBV29-1 | . | . | CSVSYGYQETQYF | TGCAGCGTTTCGTATGGGTACCAAGAGACCCAGTACTTC
TRBJ2-3 | TRBV11-2 | . | many | CASTGGGSTDTQYF | TGTGCCAGCACAGGGGGGGGGAGCACAGATACGCAGTATTTT
TRBJ2-6 | TRBV5-5 | TRBD1 | many | CASSLVPSGGSGANVLTF | TGTGCCAGCAGCTTGGTCCCATCAGGGGGCTCTGGGGCCAACGTCCTGACTTTC
TRBJ2-1 | TRBV30 | . | . | CAWRMEGKVEQFF | TGTGCCTGGAGAATGGAGGGGAAGGTTGAGCAGTTCTTC
TRBJ1-1 | TRBV29-1 | TRBD1 | many | CSATGTGDTEAFF | TGCAGCGCTACCGGGACAGGGGACACTGAAGCTTTCTTT
TRBJ2-3 | TRBV20-1 | . | many | CSASVPESSTDTQYF | TGCAGTGCTAGCGTCCCGGAGAGTAGCACAGATACGCAGTATTTT
TRBJ1-5 | TRBV6-1 | . | . | CASSERGLGEPQHF | TGTGCCAGCAGTGAACGCGGCCTAGGGGAGCCCCAGCATTTT
TRBJ1-2 | TRBV2 | . | many | CASSELRQDYGYTF | TGTGCCAGCAGTGAACTGCGACAGGACTATGGCTACACCTTC
TRBJ2-1 | TRBV7-8 | TRBD1 | many | CASAGAGTGGWSSYNEQFF | TGTGCCAGCGCTGGTGCGGGGACAGGGGGCTGGAGCTCCTACAATGAGCAGTTCTTC
TRBJ1-1 | TRBV27 | TRBD1 | many | CASSLGGTALATPDTEAFF | TGTGCCAGCAGTTTAGGGGGGACAGCTTTGGCGACCCCTGACACTGAAGCTTTCTTT
TRBJ2-5 | TRBV6-5 | . | many | CASSAVVETQYF | TGTGCCAGCAGCGCCGTGGTGGAGACCCAGTACTTC
TRBJ2-3 | TRBV27 | . | few | CASSLRYTDTQYF | TGTGCCAGCAGTTTACGGTACACAGATACGCAGTATTTT
TRBJ2-3 | TRBV25-1 | . | many | CASSKGQPSTDTQYF | TGTGCCAGCAGCAAAGGACAGCCTAGCACAGATACGCAGTATTTT
TRBJ2-3 | TRBV7-2 | TRBD2 | many | CASSFLAGGLDTQYF | TGTGCCAGCAGTTTTCTAGCGGGGGGGTTAGATACGCAGTATTTT
TRBJ2-1 | TRBV12-3/TRBV12-4 | . | few | CASSPPGSINEQFF | TGTGCCAGCAGTCCCCCGGGATCTATCAATGAGCAGTTCTTC
TRBJ1-1 | TRBV5-1 | . | . | CASSLEQGLNTEAFF | TGCGCCAGCAGCTTGGAACAGGGACTGAACACTGAAGCTTTCTTT
TRBJ1-4 | TRBV5-1 | TRBD1 | many | CASSRGTEEKLFF | TGCGCCAGCAGCCGGGGGACAGAGGAAAAACTGTTTTTT
TRBJ2-5 | TRBV3-1 | TRBD2 | many | CASSQASTSGREETQYF | TGTGCCAGCAGCCAGGCCTCGACTAGCGGGAGGGAAGAGACCCAGTACTTC
TRBJ2-2 | TRBV5-1 | . | many | CASRGLPETGELFF | TGCGCCAGCAGGGGACTCCCGGAGACCGGGGAGCTGTTTTTT
TRBJ1-5 | TRBV20-1 | . | many | CSARDENGWNQPQHF | TGCAGTGCTAGAGATGAAAACGGTTGGAATCAGCCCCAGCATTTT
TRBJ2-5 | TRBV29-1 | . | once | CSANYQETQYF | TGCAGCGCGAACTACCAAGAGACCCAGTACTTC
TRBJ2-1 | TRBV11-2 | . | . | CAGSLGGGGYNEQFF | TGTGCCGGCAGCTTAGGGGGGGGCGGCTACAATGAGCAGTTCTTT
TRBJ2-3 | TRBV7-2 | . | . | CASSLEPRRTDTQYF | TGTGCCAGCAGCTTAGAACCCCGACGCACAGATACGCAGTATTTT
TRBJ2-3 | TRBV5-6 | . | many | CASSYPRETGTDTQYF | TGTGCCAGCAGCTATCCTCGGGAGACCGGCACAGATACGCAGTATTTT
TRBJ2-2 | TRBV24-1 | . | . | CATSDFVNTGELFF | TGTGCCACCAGTGATTTCGTCAACACCGGGGAGCTGTTTTTT
TRBJ2-2 | TRBV7-2 | TRBD1 | many | CASSPLTGGGTGELFF | TGTGCCAGCAGCCCTCTGACAGGGGGGGGCACCGGGGAGCTGTTTTTT
TRBJ2-1 | TRBV11-3 | TRBD2 | many | CASSLRTSGSYEQFF | TGTGCCAGCAGCTTACGGACTAGCGGGAGTTATGAGCAGTTCTTC
TRBJ2-2 | TRBV6-2/TRBV6-3 | TRBD2 | many | CASSKLAGEDGELFF | TGTGCCAGCAGTAAACTAGCGGGAGAAGACGGGGAGCTGTTTTTT
TRBJ2-3 | TRBV6-5 | . | many | CASSLQRTSTDTQYF | TGTGCCAGCAGCCTCCAGAGAACTAGCACAGATACGCAGTATTTT
TRBJ2-1 | TRBV4-1 | TRBD2 | many | CASSQDSSGRAGEQFF | TGCGCCAGCAGCCAAGACTCTAGCGGGAGGGCCGGTGAGCAGTTCTTC
TRBJ1-2 | TRBV3-1 | TRBD1 | many | CASSRQGNFNYGYTF | TGTGCCAGCAGCAGACAGGGGAACTTCAACTATGGCTACACCTTC
TRBJ2-4 | TRBV5-1 | . | . | CASSLTGIKNIQYF | TGCGCCAGCAGCTTGACAGGGATCAAAAACATTCAGTACTTC
TRBJ1-2 | TRBV5-1 | . | many | CASSLAPSYGYTF | TGCGCCAGCAGCTTGGCTCCCTCCTATGGCTACACCTTC
TRBJ1-1 | TRBV3-1 | . | many | CASSQESRTEAFF | TGTGCCAGCAGCCAAGAGTCACGGACTGAAGCTTTCTTT
TRBJ1-1 | TRBV29-1 | . | . | CSVAFNTEAFF | TGCAGCGTTGCTTTTAACACTGAAGCTTTCTTT
TRBJ2-3 | TRBV24-1 | . | . | CATSDSTTSSSTDTRYF | TGTGCCACCAGTGATTCGACGACTAGTTCAAGCACAGATACGCGGTATTTT
TRBJ2-6 | TRBV18 | TRBD1 | many | CASSPRQGDAGANVLTF | TGTGCCAGCTCACCCCGACAGGGGGACGCTGGGGCCAACGTCCTGACTTTC
TRBJ2-7 | TRBV5-5 | . | . | CASSSTEAREQYF | TGTGCCAGCAGTTCTACAGAGGCGCGCGAGCAGTACTTC